Listed below are T cell receptor beta chains from one sample, sequenced in a study of CD8 T cells in Susac syndrome. One entry per CDR3 protein, called by TCRdb with MiXCR from the immunoSEQ multiplex PCR reads. This sample has around 220,000 distinct CDR3 sequences, with about 90% found just once. Sequences were obtained from CD8+ T cells from PBMCs. These receptors originate from a human donor with multiple sclerosis. Each CDR3 is given with its conserved first and last residue. A D gene is named only where the DNA matches it firmly. Rows give clone size only sometimes, using once, few, many, or a class for an expanded clone.

TRBJ2-1,TRBV12-5,.,TRBD1,TGTGCTAGTGGTTTGGGGACAGGGTGGGACAATGAGCAGTTCTTC,CASGLGTGWDNEQFF
TRBJ1-1,TRBV5-6,.,.,TGTGCCAGCAGCTGGGGGGGATCTGAAGCTTTCTTT,CASSWGGSEAFF
TRBJ1-1,TRBV12-3/TRBV12-4,.,.,TGTGCCAGTATAACAGGGACCAGGGACCCTAACACTGAAGCTTTCTTT,CASITGTRDPNTEAFF
TRBJ2-3,TRBV11-2,.,.,TGTGCCAGCACCTCATCTGTTATGGCGGATACGCAGTATTTT,CASTSSVMADTQYF
TRBJ1-1,TRBV4-3,.,.,TGCGCCAGCAGCCAAGTACTGGGGTGGGCCGCTGAAGCTTTCTTT,CASSQVLGWAAEAFF
TRBJ1-5,TRBV27,.,.,TGTGCCAGCAGTTCCCTTGACAACGACAATCAGCCCCAGCATTTT,CASSSLDNDNQPQHF
TRBJ2-3,TRBV15,.,TRBD2,TGTGCCACCAGCAGAGAGCTAGCGGGAGATACGCAGTATTTT,CATSRELAGDTQYF
TRBJ2-7,TRBV4-3,.,.,TGCGCCAGCAGCCAAGATAGGCTAGAGGCCGAGCAGTACTTC,CASSQDRLEAEQYF
TRBJ1-4,TRBV7-9,.,.,TGTGCCAGCAGAGCCGGCGTTGGAAAACTGTTTTTT,CASRAGVGKLFF
TRBJ2-2,TRBV24-1,.,.,TGTGCCACCCCGCTTATACTCTTCGGCAGGACCAACACCGGGGAGCTGTTTTTT,CATPLILFGRTNTGELFF
TRBJ2-1,TRBV7-9,.,TRBD2,TGTGCCAGCAGGCCGTCGGGAGGAGGGACCAACAATGAGCAGTTCTTC,CASRPSGGGTNNEQFF
TRBJ2-1,TRBV19,.,.,TGTGCCAGTAGTATAAGCGGTCCCCTATACAATGAGCAGTTCTTC,CASSISGPLYNEQFF
TRBJ1-2,TRBV7-3,.,TRBD1,TGTGCCAGCAGCCCCACAGGGGGCGCGGAAGGCTACACCTTC,CASSPTGGAEGYTF
TRBJ1-2,TRBV19,once,TRBD1,TGTGCCAGCGGAGGGACAGATAACTATGGCTACACCTTC,CASGGTDNYGYTF
TRBJ2-6,TRBV20-1,.,.,TGCAGTGCTAGTCCGGTCTCTGGGGCCAACGTCCTGACTTTC,CSASPVSGANVLTF
TRBJ2-4,TRBV4-1,.,.,TGCGCCAGCAGCCAAGTGGAAGGGGTAGCCAAAAACATTCAGTACTTC,CASSQVEGVAKNIQYF
TRBJ2-3,TRBV7-8,.,TRBD2,TGTGCCAGCAGCTTCAAGGGGGGACTAACGGGAGGGGGCACAGATACGCAGTATTTT,CASSFKGGLTGGGTDTQYF
TRBJ2-7,TRBV12-3/TRBV12-4,.,.,TGTGCCAGCAGTTTAGCGGTCCTCGAGCAGTACTTC,CASSLAVLEQYF